The clone carrying this T cell receptor beta chain was detected only a few times. The antigen is not known. This specimen belongs to a study of T cell responses to AZD1222 COVID-19 vaccine. Background on the study: Analyses pooled second doses at about 4 or about 12 weeks.

Study-level results: Reportedly, nearly half the spike-specific TCRs target unmutated variant regions. Two doses of AZD1222 preceded a rise in Spike-specific TCR breadth and depth.

The V end lost 5 bases, the J end lost 6 bases, and 17 bases lay between the germline ends. The CDR3 consists of 14 residues. Per the germline V gene, CDR1 is SEHNR and CDR2 is FQNEAQ (reference sequence). Sequenced by immunoSEQ multiplex PCR; TCRdb stores in-frame clones only, minus some. The sample shows tens of thousands of clones, about four fifths of them seen only once. The J gene is TRBJ2-7, the V gene TRBV7-9, with D hard to call. Sequenced material: peripheral blood, taken on day 0 of AZD1222 vaccination. The clonotype originates from an adult in good health. CDR3 region: CASSPAPSLGEQYF. Here the CDR3 DNA reads TGTGCCAGCAGCCCCGCCCCTAGTTTAGGCGAGCAGTACTTC.